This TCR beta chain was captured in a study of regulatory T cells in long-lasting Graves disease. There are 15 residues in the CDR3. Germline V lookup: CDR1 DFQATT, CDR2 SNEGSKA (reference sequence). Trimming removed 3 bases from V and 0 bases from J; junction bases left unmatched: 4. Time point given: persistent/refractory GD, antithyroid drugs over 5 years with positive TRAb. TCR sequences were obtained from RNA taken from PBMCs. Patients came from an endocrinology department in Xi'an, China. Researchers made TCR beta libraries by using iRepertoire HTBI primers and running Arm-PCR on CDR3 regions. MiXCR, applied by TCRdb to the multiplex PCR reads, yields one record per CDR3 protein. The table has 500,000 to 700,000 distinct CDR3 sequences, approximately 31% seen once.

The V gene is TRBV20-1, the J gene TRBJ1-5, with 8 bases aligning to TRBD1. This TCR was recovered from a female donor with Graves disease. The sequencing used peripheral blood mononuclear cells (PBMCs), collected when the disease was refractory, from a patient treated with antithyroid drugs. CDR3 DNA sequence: TGCAGTGCTAGCGGGACAGGATATAGCAATCAGCCCCAGCATTTT. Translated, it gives CSASGTGYSNQPQHF.